This TCR beta chain derives from a study of memory CD4+ T cells and cytomegalovirus serostatus. Single viable CD3+CD4+CD8-CD45RO+ cells were sorted as the memory CD4+ T cells. Serum IgG to CMV pp150, pp28, p38 and p52 defined serostatus. Trimming pared 7 bases from V and 9 bases from J, leaving 10 bases between. This CDR3 comprises 11 residues. CDR1 MNHEY and CDR2 SVGAGI come from the germline V gene. Sequencing was performed with immunoSEQ multiplex PCR; in TCRdb, only in-frame clones are kept and a portion is missing. The sample records under 55,000 clones, about four fifths being singletons. The sequence derives from an adult in good health and CMV-seropositive. The specimen sequenced was memory CD4+ T cells from blood. The V call is TRBV6-5, the J call TRBJ2-1, with D hard to call. The CDR3 coding sequence is TGTGCCAGCAATAAGTTGGGTGAGCAGTTCTTC. This codes for CASNKLGEQFF.